Presented here are 7 T cell receptor beta chains from one specimen sequenced in a study of cytomegalovirus exposure and HLA in healthy donors (dated by TCRdb to 2016 to 2017). Libraries came from the immunoSEQ multiplex PCR assay. For the multiplex PCR, a mixture combining 60 forward primers for TCR Vbeta segments and 13 reverse primers for TCR Jbeta segments was used. Entries here come from immuneACCESS through TCRdb and include only in-frame sequences with V and J called. Some clones fail to appear in such tables; in the studies checked, an unresolved V gene covers under half of the shortfall, and the cause of the remainder is unknown. Present in this sample are roughly 68,000 clones, over 70% of which were seen just once. Clones ranked in the top ten supply more than 5% of the sample. Sequencing was carried out using PBMCs. The origin of the receptors is a male donor in good health and CMV-seropositive.

The chain has TRBV5-8 and TRBJ2-7; the D gene is possibly TRBD2 (5 bases). CDR1 and CDR2 from the germline V gene are SGHTS and YDEGEE. The V end lost 4 bases, the J end lost 5 bases, and 16 bases lay between the germline ends. The CDR3 is 14 residues long. CDR3 region: CASSLAEGRDEQYF. CDR3 DNA sequence: TGTGCCAGCAGCCTAGCAGAGGGTCGGGACGAGCAGTACTTC.

CDR3 in DNA: TGTGCCAGCAAGACGGCACGGGATGGCTACACCTTC. Its translation is CASKTARDGYTF. The rearrangement joins TRBV2 to TRBJ1-2; D is ambiguous. This CDR3 has 12 residues. The germline V and J ends were trimmed by 7 bases and 6 bases, with 12 bases remaining between them. CDR1 is SNHLY and CDR2 is FYNNEI in the germline V gene. Variable domain in full (rest from reference TRBV2 and TRBJ1-2): EPEVTQTPSHQVTQMGQEVILRCVPISNHLYFYWYRQILGQKVEFLVSFYNNEISEKSEIFDDQFSVERPDGSNFTLKIRSTKLEDSAMYFCASKTARDGYTFGSGTRLTVV.

This rearrangement joins TRBV7-2 to TRBJ1-6; 8 positions match TRBD1. The ends lost 1 base at V and 8 bases at J; junction bases unmatched: 7. Germline V gives CDR1 SGHTA, CDR2 FQGNSA. This CDR3 has 16 residues. CDR3 protein: CASSLGTGSTHSPLHF. In DNA, the CDR3 is TGTGCCAGCAGCTTAGGGACAGGGAGCACCCATTCACCCCTCCACTTT.

This sequence joins TRBV29-1 and TRBJ2-7, with a weak D call TRBD1 (5 bases). Per germline, CDR1 SQVTM and CDR2 ANQGSEA. V lost 3 bases and J lost 3, with 9 bases in between. The CDR3 runs to 12 residues. DNA of the CDR3: TGCAGCGTTGATCCAGGGAACTACGAGCAGTACTTC. Translation gives CSVDPGNYEQYF.

CDR3 sequence (DNA): TGTGCCAGCAGTTTCCATCCCAGGGGGGACTCCTACGAGCAGTACTTC. Amino acid sequence: CASSFHPRGDSYEQYF. The chain couples TRBV28 to TRBJ2-7, with a weak D call TRBD1 (7 bases). The CDR3 covers 16 residues. With 3 bases removed from V and 0 bases from J, the gap between germline ends came to 15 bases. Germline CDR1 reads MDHEN; CDR2 reads SYDVKM.

The J gene is TRBJ2-2, the V gene TRBV11-2, with 7 bases aligning to TRBD1. V trimming: 5 bases; J trimming: 1 base; junction bases outside the gene matches: 10. The CDR3 extends over 17 amino acids. CDR1 is SGHAT, CDR2 FQNNGV, per germline. CDR3 coding DNA: TGTGCCAGCAGCCTTGAAGGGGGCGAGCAGAACACCGGGGAGCTGTTTTTT. This gives the protein CASSLEGGEQNTGELFF.

The CDR3 nucleotides read TGTGCCTGGAGTGTACTCGAGACCTACAATGAGCAGTTCTTC. Translated: CAWSVLETYNEQFF. The rearrangement links TRBV30 to TRBJ2-1, with unresolved D. V shed 0 bases and J shed 2 bases, with 8 bases lying between them. Germline V gene data show CDR1 as GTSNPN and CDR2 as SVGIG (reference sequence). CDR3 length: 14 amino acids. The entire variable domain, with the rest obtained from reference TRBV30 and TRBJ2-1, is as follows: SQTIHQWPATLVQPVGSPLSLECTVEGTSNPNLYWYRQAAGRGLQLLFYSVGIGQISSEVPQNLSASRPQDRQFILSSKKLLLSDSGFYLCAWSVLETYNEQFFGPGTRLTVL.